The 18 T cell receptor beta chains listed next were all sequenced from one sample in a study of regulatory T cells in long-lasting Graves disease. The sample's time point: persistent/refractory GD, antithyroid drugs over 5 years with positive TRAb. Researchers made the TCR library from RNA that was extracted from PBMCs. Library construction for TCR beta used iRepertoire HTBI primers and Arm-PCR of CDR3 regions. TCRdb itself ran the multiplex PCR reads through MiXCR, one entry per CDR3 protein. The sample yields 350,000 to 500,000 distinct CDR3 sequences, under 25% seen once. The source material was peripheral blood mononuclear cells (PBMCs), sampled when the disease was refractory, from a patient treated with antithyroid drugs. These receptors originate from a female donor with Graves disease.

This chain links TRBV5-1 with TRBJ2-1; 10 positions match TRBD2. Germline lookup yields CDR1 SGHRS and CDR2 YFSETQ. V shed 0 bases, J shed 8 bases, and the junction held 5 bases outside the gene matches. The CDR3 loop spans 15 amino acids. The CDR3 DNA sequence: TGCGCCAGCAGCTTGGGGACTAGCGGTTTCCATGAGCAGTTCTTC. Translated: CASSLGTSGFHEQFF.

This clonotype was detected ten times or more. This chain uses TRBV6-1 with TRBJ2-6; no reliable D call. Per germline, CDR1 MNHNS and CDR2 SASEGT. This CDR3 has 12 residues. V was shortened by 4 bases and J by 4 bases, with 2 bases between the two germline ends. The chain's CDR3 is CASSGGANVLTF. In DNA form, the CDR3 reads TGTGCCAGCAGTGGGGGGGCCAACGTCCTGACTTTC.

This clonotype was seen a few times. The CDR3 nucleotides are TGCAGTGCTCGGGATTTAGCGAGGAACACCGGGGAGCTGTTTTTT. This sequence encodes CSARDLARNTGELFF. The gene calls are TRBV20-1 and TRBJ2-2; maybe TRBD2 (5 bases). Trimming removed 5 bases from V and 1 base from J, with 14 bases in between. CDR3 size: 15 residues. Looked up from germline, CDR1 is DFQATT and CDR2 is SNEGSKA (reference sequence).

For this clonotype: It may be a read error: a sequence one base away is much more abundant. The chain combines TRBV12-3 or TRBV12-4 with TRBJ1-3; D is unclear. The CDR3 has 11 amino acids. This CDR3 is CAGSQRNTIYF. The CDR3 DNA reads TGTGCCGGCAGTCAGCGAAACACCATATATTTT.

Comment on this clonotype: A much bigger clone sits one base away, suggesting this may be a read error. The V call is TRBV6-1, the J call TRBJ1-2, with D perhaps matching TRBD1 (6 bases). Germline V gene sequence: CDR1 MNHNS, CDR2 SASEGT. The CDR3 extends over 13 amino acids. V was cut by 5 bases and J by 6 bases, with 13 bases left in between. DNA of the CDR3: TGTGCCAGCAGTCCGGACAGAGACAATGGCTACACCTTC. Translation gives CASSPDRDNGYTF.

In this sample, this clonotype turned up a few times. The chain recombines TRBV19 with TRBJ1-2; D gene ambiguous. Trimming took 6 bases from V and 2 from J, leaving 7 bases between them. This CDR3 region has 12 residues. CDR1 and CDR2 (germline): LNHDA, SQIVND (reference sequence). This CDR3 is CASRMGNYGYTF. CDR3 coding DNA: TGTGCCAGTAGGATGGGGAACTATGGCTACACCTTC.

This rearrangement joins TRBV20-1 to TRBJ2-3, with D unresolved. The length of the CDR3 is 11 residues. CDR1 is DFQATT and CDR2 is SNEGSKA in the germline V gene (reference sequence). The V end was cut by 6 bases, the J end by 1 base, with 5 bases between. The CDR3 sequence is CSALGTDTQYF. The CDR3 DNA is TGCAGTGCCCTGGGCACAGATACGCAGTATTTT.

This clonotype appeared a few times. This rearrangement joins TRBV11-2 to TRBJ2-2; 8 nucleotides match TRBD2. The CDR3 runs 17 residues. CDR1 SGHAT and CDR2 FQNNGV come from the germline V gene. The junction had 6 bases not matched to a gene; V was cut back by 0 bases and J by 3 bases. The CDR3 sequence is CASSLDRAGGYTGELFF. In DNA form, the CDR3 reads TGTGCCAGCAGCTTAGATCGGGCGGGAGGATACACCGGGGAGCTGTTTTTT.

This chain connects TRBV29-1 to TRBJ2-6, with D possibly matching TRBD1 (5 bases). This CDR3 is 13 amino acids long. CDR1 is SQVTM and CDR2 is ANQGSEA in the germline V gene. V was pared by 6 bases and J by 3 bases, with 9 bases between. CDR3 nucleotides: TGCAGCGTCATGGGGCATGGGGCCAACGTCCTGACTTTC. It is translated as CSVMGHGANVLTF.

This clonotype was observed many times. The V call is TRBV29-1, the J call TRBJ1-1; TRBD1 aligns across 9 bases. CDR1 is SQVTM, CDR2 ANQGSEA, per germline. The CDR3 extends over 12 amino acids. V gave up 4 bases and J gave up 6 bases; unmatched junction bases: 3. CDR3 amino acids: CSVGTGDAEAFF. The CDR3 DNA sequence: TGCAGCGTTGGGACAGGGGACGCTGAAGCTTTCTTT.

The chain employs TRBV14 and TRBJ2-5, with D perhaps matching TRBD2 (5 bases). Trimming left V 0 bases short and J 4 bases short, with 9 bases between. CDR3 length: 14 residues. Germline V gives CDR1 SGHDN, CDR2 FVKESK. CDR3 DNA: TGTGCCAGCAGCCAAGAAACTAGGCGAGAGACCCAGTACTTC. As protein: CASSQETRRETQYF.

This clonotype was seen ten or more times. The V gene is TRBV12-3 or TRBV12-4, the J gene TRBJ2-5, with D possibly matching TRBD2 (5 bases). Trimming cost V 2 bases and J 3 bases, with 13 bases left between them. The CDR3 is 15 amino acids. CDR3 amino acids: CASSLSSNREETQYF. The DNA for the CDR3 is TGTGCCAGCAGTTTATCTAGCAATAGGGAAGAGACCCAGTACTTC.

The rearrangement links TRBV28 to TRBJ2-2; TRBD2 matches 7 bases. V shed 2 bases, J shed 2 bases, and the junction held 5 bases outside the gene matches. Germline lookup yields CDR1 MDHEN and CDR2 SYDVKM. The CDR3 has 16 residues. The CDR3 DNA follows: TGTGCCAGCAGTTTAGGCCTAGCGGACAACACCGGGGAGCTGTTTTTT. The encoded protein is CASSLGLADNTGELFF. Combining the CDR3 with reference TRBV28 and TRBJ2-2 gives the whole variable domain DVKVTQSSRYLVKRTGEKVFLECVQDMDHENMFWYRQDPGLGLRLIYFSYDVKMKEKGDIPEGYSVSREKKERFSLILESASTNQTSMYLCASSLGLADNTGELFFGEGSRLTVL.

The chain links TRBV20-1 to TRBJ1-4; D might be TRBD1 (5 bases). Germline values: CDR1 DFQATT, CDR2 SNEGSKA (reference sequence). This CDR3 spans 11 amino acids. The DNA of the CDR3 is TGCGGCCTAAGGGGCCTTGAAAAACTGTTTTTT. Protein: CGLRGLEKLFF.

This clonotype was observed a few times. This chain connects TRBV2 to TRBJ1-2; D is uncertain. The CDR3 covers 12 residues. CDR1 SNHLY and CDR2 FYNNEI come from the germline V gene. Trimming removed 1 base at V and 8 bases at J, with 8 bases between. The CDR3 DNA follows: TGTGCCAGCAGTGAAGTTAGACAAGGCTACACCTTC. Translated, it gives CASSEVRQGYTF. Combining the CDR3 with reference TRBV2 and TRBJ1-2 gives the whole variable domain EPEVTQTPSHQVTQMGQEVILRCVPISNHLYFYWYRQILGQKVEFLVSFYNNEISEKSEIFDDQFSVERPDGSNFTLKIRSTKLEDSAMYFCASSEVRQGYTFGSGTRLTVV.

This clonotype was seen more than once but under ten times. The CDR3 region is CASRGPGITGELFF. As DNA, the CDR3 is TGTGCCAGCAGGGGACCAGGGATAACCGGGGAGCTGTTTTTT. The chain uses TRBV9 and TRBJ2-2; D may be TRBD1 or TRBD2 (5 bases each). The V gene lost 5 bases and the J gene lost 5 bases, with 13 bases spanning the gap. Germline V gene data show CDR1 as SGDLS and CDR2 as YYNGEE. This CDR3 has 14 amino acids.

This clonotype has at least ten counts. The rearrangement links TRBV28 to TRBJ2-5; 10 bases are shared with TRBD2. CDR3 length equals 16 residues. With V trimmed by 3 bases and J by 0 bases, 4 bases remained unmatched. From germline, CDR1 is MDHEN and CDR2 SYDVKM. The CDR3 reads CASSLTGLAYQETQYF. The CDR3 DNA reads as TGTGCCAGCAGTTTGACGGGACTAGCGTACCAAGAGACCCAGTACTTC.

This clonotype was seen only a few times. The genes are TRBV11-2 and TRBJ2-1, with D perhaps matching TRBD1 (5 bases). Trimming took off 7 bases at V and 0 bases at J, with 10 bases between the two ends. CDR1 SGHAT and CDR2 FQNNGV come from the germline V gene. The CDR3 spans 14 residues. CDR3 protein: CASKDTHSYNEQFF. Written as DNA, the CDR3 is TGTGCCAGCAAGGACACTCACTCCTACAATGAGCAGTTCTTC.